The present T cell receptor beta chain was sequenced within a study of shared clonotypes between healthy human individuals. The deep-level immunoSEQ assay was used. Data came from immunoSEQ multiplex PCR; TCRdb stores just in-frame clones and leaves some out. This sample yields some 2,100,000 clones, of which roughly 95% are seen a single time; over 0.1% belongs to the top ten. Germline V CDR1 and CDR2: LGHNA, YSLEER. The CDR3 sequence is 13 residues long. V was trimmed by 4 bases and J by 4 bases, leaving 9 bases between them. The rearrangement links TRBV4-3 to TRBJ2-3; possible D gene TRBD2, 5 bases. The source material was naive CD4+ T cells sorted from blood. Stated subset: CD45RA+ positively selected. The clonotype comes from a man between 18 and 35 years old in good health. CDR3 coding DNA: TGCGCCAGCAGCCGAACGAGGGCAGATACGCAGTATTTT. This sequence encodes CASSRTRADTQYF.